This T cell receptor (beta chain) was captured in a study of T cells expressing NK-cell markers. Study-wide points: Specificity for HCMV among expanded NKG2C+ T cell clones was not established. These clonotypes also led the CD3+CD56-NKG2C+ fraction in several donors.

The TCR beta cDNA came from 5'RACE template switching with UMIs. TCRdb re-called the 5' RACE reads; every CDR3 protein appears as one record, without DNA. Its table records approximately 110,000 distinct CDR3 sequences. In germline, CDR1 is LNHDA, CDR2 SQIVND (reference sequence). The length of the CDR3 is 14 residues. As concerns this clonotype: The antigen is unknown.

Sequences were obtained from blood T cells: a sorted CD56 or NKG2C T cell subset, CD4+ or CD8+ T cells, or bulk PBMC T cells (not recorded which). This chain connects TRBV19 to TRBJ2-3; TCRdb names TRBD2, which stays unverified in the absence of DNA. The origin of this receptor is a woman between 18 and 70 years old in good health. CDR3 sequence: CASSRGTKADTQYF.